The clone carrying this T cell receptor (beta chain) has only one observation. The CDR3 is 13 residues long. CDR1 is MDHEN, CDR2 SYDVKM, per germline. The germline V and J ends were trimmed by 3 bases and 7 bases, with 13 bases remaining between them. These data originate in a study of shared clonotypes between healthy human individuals. TCRdb's copy holds only in-frame clones and misses some; the assay was immunoSEQ multiplex PCR. The sample shows some 470,000 clones, over 65% of them seen only once. Sequencing input: PBMCs. This chain connects TRBV28 to TRBJ2-7; D uncertain. This TCR was recovered from a woman in her thirties or forties in good health. Some clones in this sample may be carry-over from other donors' samples. CDR3 DNA: TGTGCCAGCAGTTTGGGCCAGACAATAGAGCAGTACTTC. The encoded protein is CASSLGQTIEQYF.